This paragraph covers one T cell receptor beta chain sequence. No antigen is known for it. This entry comes from a study of early T cells in non-severe SARS-CoV-2 infection. Turning to the study itself: Sequencing was performed on bulk RNA from unsorted whole blood, leaving chains unpaired.

MiXCR, run by TCRdb on the 5' RACE reads, gives a single entry per CDR3 protein. The sample contains around 58,000 distinct CDR3 sequences, roughly 7.8% of which appear only once. This CDR3 has 14 residues. After removal of 0 bases from V and 6 bases from J, the junction contained 5 bases not matched to a gene. Germline V CDR1 and CDR2: GTSNPN, SVGIG (reference sequence). Broader study findings: The study's VDJdb matching favored anti-spike CD8 responses and missed private and CD4 specificities.

Here the sequenced sample was whole blood, taken at baseline. The receptor comes from an adult who was a healthcare worker with PCR-confirmed SARS-CoV-2 infection or an uninfected control (not recorded which). The chain links TRBV30 to TRBJ2-1; TRBD2 matches 7 bases. DNA for the CDR3: TGTGCCTGGAGTGTGCGGGAGCGGGGCAATGAGCAGTTCTTC. Its protein product is CAWSVRERGNEQFF.